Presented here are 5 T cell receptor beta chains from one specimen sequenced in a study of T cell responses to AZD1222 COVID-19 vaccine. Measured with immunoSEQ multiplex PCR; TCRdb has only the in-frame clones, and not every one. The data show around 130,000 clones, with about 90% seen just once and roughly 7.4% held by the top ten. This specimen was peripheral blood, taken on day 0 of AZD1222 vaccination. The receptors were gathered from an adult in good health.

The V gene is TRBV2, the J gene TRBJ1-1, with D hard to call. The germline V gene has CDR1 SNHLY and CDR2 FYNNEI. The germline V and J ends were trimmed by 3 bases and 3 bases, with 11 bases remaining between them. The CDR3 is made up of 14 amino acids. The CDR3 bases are TGTGCCAGCAGTGAGGTTGGATTTGACACTGAAGCTTTCTTT. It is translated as CASSEVGFDTEAFF.

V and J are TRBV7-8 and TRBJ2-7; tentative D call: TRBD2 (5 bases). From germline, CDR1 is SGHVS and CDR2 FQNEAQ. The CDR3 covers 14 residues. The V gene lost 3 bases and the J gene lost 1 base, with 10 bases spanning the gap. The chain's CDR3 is CASSLWERSYEQYF. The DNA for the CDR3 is TGTGCCAGCAGCTTGTGGGAGCGGTCCTACGAGCAGTACTTC.

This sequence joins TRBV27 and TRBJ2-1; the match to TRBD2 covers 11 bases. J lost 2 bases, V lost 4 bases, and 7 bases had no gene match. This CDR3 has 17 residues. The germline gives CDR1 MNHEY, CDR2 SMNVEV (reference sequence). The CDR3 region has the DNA TGTGCCAGCAGTTCACGGACTAGCGGGCTACCCTACAATGAGCAGTTCTTC. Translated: CASSSRTSGLPYNEQFF.

The CDR3 spells CASSQDLGGNSGELFF. DNA for the CDR3: TGCGCCAGCAGCCAAGATCTAGGCGGGAATTCCGGGGAGCTGTTTTTT. The chain carries TRBV4-3 and TRBJ2-2; perhaps TRBD2 as D (6 bases). CDR1 and CDR2 from the germline V gene are LGHNA and YSLEER. V gave up 0 bases and J gave up 6 bases, with 14 bases separating them. The CDR3 runs 16 residues.

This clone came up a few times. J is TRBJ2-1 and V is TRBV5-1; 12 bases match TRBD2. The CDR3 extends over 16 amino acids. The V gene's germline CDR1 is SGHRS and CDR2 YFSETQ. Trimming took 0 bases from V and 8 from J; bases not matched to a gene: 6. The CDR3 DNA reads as TGCGCCAGCAGCTTGGCACCTAGCGGGGGGGCGGATGAGCAGTTCTTC. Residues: CASSLAPSGGADEQFF.